This T cell receptor (beta chain) was captured by sequencing in a study of T cells in Graves' hyperthyroidism and ophthalmopathy (dated by TCRdb to 2018 to 2020). Describing the broader study: Peripheral blood samples were taken at initial diagnosis, before any treatment was given. To identify distinguishing TCR V-J signatures, a discovery cohort of around 100 patients was used, comprising fewer than 45 with Graves' ophthalmopathy and around 57 with stable Graves' hyperthyroidism. Whether ophthalmopathy could be predicted prospectively was tested in an independent validation cohort made up of roughly 19 hyperthyroidism patients plus 17 patients who later progressed to ophthalmopathy. For training and testing, the roughly 93 patients in the discovery cohort were randomly divided in a 7:3 ratio. Thyroid tissue and blood T-cell repertoires from six or seven Graves' hyperthyroidism patients were also compared in the study. Following sampling, methimazole starting at 30 mg daily was given to hyperthyroidism patients, and high-dose intravenous methylprednisolone was given to ophthalmopathy patients. The paper describes TCR Vbeta CDR3 sequencing of fewer than 150 peripheral blood samples, made up of 43 ophthalmopathy patients, approximately 76 hyperthyroidism patients and roughly 17 progressor patients.

Hyperthyroidism patients were aged 18 to 65 years and newly diagnosed, with disease duration of less than 2 months. Patients with uncontrolled infections, other autoimmune diseases, pregnancy or lactation were excluded. Diagnoses were established on the basis of clinical symptoms, serum thyroxine and TRAb, thyroid ultrasound, and orbital computed tomography. For progressor patients, blood was drawn at the first diagnosis of hyperthyroidism, before any ophthalmopathy symptoms had appeared. PBMCs were isolated from 10 ml of fresh peripheral blood by Ficoll-Paque density gradient centrifugation. Progressor patients were first diagnosed with Graves' hyperthyroidism and then developed ophthalmopathy during follow-up. Total RNA was extracted using Trizol reagent, and RNA quality was assessed on an Agilent 2100 Bioanalyzer. In this sample, this clonotype turned up a few times. Its antigen is unknown. The input lacks base qualities; no much larger clone sits a single base away.

TCR beta CDR3 regions were amplified from RNA transcripts. A first-round RT-PCR of the TCR CDR3 used the HTBI primer set with the Qiagen OneStep RT-PCR kit. A second multiplex PCR round built the libraries, followed by size selection and purification. Libraries were sequenced paired-end with 100 bp reads on an Illumina HiSeq2000. In the original analysis: SOAPnuke was used to process the raw data, with reads discarded if the reads contained adapters or uncalled bases, had a mean Phred below 15, or lacked an exact constant-primer or identifier match. COPE v1.2.5 was used to merge the high-quality paired reads, and each unique nucleotide sequence was defined as a clonotype. MiTCR v1.1 was used to align the clonotypes against IMGT TRBV, TRBD and TRBJ reference segments. The analysis was restricted to V-J combinations with a frequency above 0.0001, which together covered 99% to 99.2% of the repertoires. A TCS score was defined as the ratio between F50 (clonal expansion) and ExV (chaos), using BLOSUM62-based TCRdist between CDR3 peptides within each V-J. Welch's t-statistics and random forest reduced roughly 540 V-J features to 13, which were used in a naive Bayes classifier (R e1071). Using fastp trimming at Q25 and MiXCR clonotype assembly, TCRdb reanalyzed the public sequencing data and kept in-frame beta chains. For every CDR3 protein sequence, its rows merge into one entry that carries the most common genes and DNA. Here the V and J calls rest on TCRdb's processing, not on the authors' analysis. The table for this sample lists about 360,000 distinct CDR3 sequences; 15% to 18% of them were counted only once. The ten largest clones represent around a quarter of the sample.

The V and J ends are trimmed by 7 bases and 4 bases, leaving 13 bases between them. The CDR3 numbers 14 residues from cysteine through phenylalanine. Only the CDR3 region is kept as DNA, spanning 42 bases read in frame from base 1. CDR1 MDHEN and CDR2 SYDVKM are derived from the germline V gene. Paper-wide results and their limitations: A model built on a 13 V-J signature distinguished ophthalmopathy from stable hyperthyroidism, reaching 85% to 90% sensitivity and approximately 83% specificity in cross-validation and 80%/75% in testing. In validation, progression to ophthalmopathy was predicted by the model with roughly 71% sensitivity and under 85% specificity, a median of about 6 months before onset. Sample size was not statistically predetermined, and blinding of investigators to group allocation was not performed. Blood samples also contained most of the expanded thyroid clonotypes (frequency above 0.001), which suggests that blood repertoires may reflect thyroid immune responses.

The sequence is built from TRBV28 and TRBJ2-2; tentative D gene TRBD2, with 5 bases matching. The TCR was taken from a woman under 30 with Graves' hyperthyroidism that later progressed to Graves' ophthalmopathy. What was sequenced was blood. CDR3 reads: CASMRVGFTGELFF. The DNA sequence reads TGTGCCAGCATGCGGGTCGGGTTCACCGGGGAGCTGTTTTTT.